The next 10 T cell receptor beta chains were all read from a single sample in a study of vaccination and CD4 T cells after COVID-19. As for treatment: roughly 11-day PBMC culture with coronavirus spike peptide pools or control peptides (ViraFEST assay). Their target antigens are unknown. With the Oncomine TCR Beta short-read assay, DNA from cultured CD4+ T cells was sequenced. Using its own MiXCR run on the PCR reads, TCRdb lists one record per CDR3 protein. The sample has about 19,000 distinct CDR3 sequences; roughly 31% are singletons. Sequencing was performed on cultured CD4+ T cells from blood. The receptors originated from a human donor with COVID-19.

J is TRBJ1-2 and V is TRBV19, with D tentatively TRBD1 (5 bases). The CDR3 has 15 residues. Trimming stripped 5 bases from V and 8 bases from J, with 21 bases between. Germline CDR1 is LNHDA and CDR2 is SQIVND (reference sequence). The CDR3 reads CASSVGSGQGEGYTF. The DNA for the CDR3 is TGTGCCAGTAGTGTGGGAAGTGGGCAGGGCGAGGGCTACACCTTC.

V usage is TRBV10-2 and J usage is TRBJ1-1; D is possibly TRBD1 (6 bases). The CDR3 has 18 residues. V was trimmed by 6 bases and J by 0 bases, leaving 23 bases between them. Germline CDR1 reads WSHSY; CDR2 reads SAAADI. CDR3 residues: CASSPRGGQPRLNTEAFF. CDR3 nucleotide sequence: TGCGCCAGCAGCCCTAGGGGGGGCCAACCCCGACTGAACACTGAAGCTTTCTTT.

This chain links TRBV7-3 with TRBJ2-5, with TRBD1 matching over 8 bases. Germline V gene sequence: CDR1 SGHTA, CDR2 FQGTGA. The ends lost 2 bases at V and 4 bases at J; junction bases unmatched: 3. The CDR3 consists of 14 residues. In nucleotides, the CDR3 is TGTGCCAGCAGCTTAGGACAGGGAGCAGAGACCCAGTACTTC. It is translated as CASSLGQGAETQYF.

This chain links TRBV7-9 with TRBJ2-5; D gene unclear. The V gene's germline CDR1 is SEHNR and CDR2 FQNEAQ (reference sequence). The CDR3 is made up of 13 amino acids. Trimming took off 10 bases at V and 5 bases at J, with 17 bases between the two ends. The DNA of the CDR3 is TGTGCCACTTCCTTCAGCTTAGGGGAGACCCAGTACTTC. The encoded protein is CATSFSLGETQYF.

This clonotype was picked up a small number of times. The V and J genes are TRBV4-2 and TRBJ1-2; no firm D call. This CDR3 region has 14 residues. Germline lookup yields CDR1 LGHNA and CDR2 YNFKEQ. Between the trimmed V and J ends, which lost 4 bases and 4 bases, there was a span of 13 bases. CDR3 DNA: TGTGCCAGCAGCCCCCCCGCCGGTCCCTATGGCTACACCTTC. Translating gives CASSPPAGPYGYTF.

The table lists this clonotype with a few counts. Here the CDR3 DNA reads TGTGCCAGCAGGACAGGGGGCTCCTACAATGAGCAGTTCTTC. Translating gives CASRTGGSYNEQFF. This chain links TRBV6-2 or TRBV6-3 with TRBJ2-1, with TRBD1 matching 9 bases. The CDR3 runs to 14 residues. V lost 6 bases, J lost 0 bases, and 0 bases stayed unmatched. From germline, CDR1 is MNHEY and CDR2 SVGEGT.

In the case of this clonotype: A much larger clone differs from this one at a single base, so this may be a read error. This chain connects TRBV20-1 to TRBJ1-5, with 7 positions matching TRBD1. This CDR3 is built from 16 residues. V dropped 4 bases and J dropped 6; count of bases not matched to a gene: 15. CDR1 is DFQATT, CDR2 SNEGSKA, per germline (reference sequence). The CDR3 coding sequence is TGCAGTGCTACCGGGGACAGAACTAATATCAGTCAGCCCCAGCATTTT. Amino acid sequence: CSATGDRTNISQPQHF.

The chain has TRBV14 and TRBJ1-2; TRBD1 agrees at 12 bases. The length of the CDR3 is 15 residues. In germline, CDR1 is SGHDN, CDR2 FVKESK. V was clipped by 3 bases and J by 4 bases; unmatched bases: 3. The DNA for the CDR3 is TGTGCCAGCAGCCAGGGACAGGGGGCCGTCTATGGCTACACCTTC. Amino acids: CASSQGQGAVYGYTF.

J is TRBJ1-5 and V is TRBV6-2 or TRBV6-3; 9 positions agree with TRBD1. Looked up from germline, CDR1 is MNHEY and CDR2 is SVGEGT. The CDR3 is 17 residues long. The junction had 5 bases not matched to a gene; V was cut back by 2 bases and J by 0 bases. The CDR3: CASSYLGQGGSNQPQHF. Written as DNA, the CDR3 is TGTGCCAGCAGTTACCTGGGACAGGGTGGTAGCAATCAGCCCCAGCATTTT.

This clonotype was detected a few times. The J gene is TRBJ1-4, the V gene TRBV19, with TRBD1 matching over 7 bases. The CDR3 spans 16 residues. Germline trimming cut 1 base from V and 8 bases from J; bases unmatched to any gene: 10. CDR1 and CDR2 from the germline V gene are LNHDA and SQIVND (reference sequence). This CDR3 is CASSIGRQGIGEKLFF. In DNA, the CDR3 is TGTGCCAGTAGTATAGGAAGACAGGGCATAGGCGAAAAACTGTTTTTT.